These 23 T cell receptor beta chains came from one sample sequenced in a study of cytomegalovirus exposure and HLA in healthy donors. PCR used 60 Vbeta primers and 13 Jbeta primers. Only in-frame clones appear in the TCRdb table, and some are missing; sequencing was by immunoSEQ multiplex PCR. The sample includes some 190,000 clones, around four fifths of them seen just once. Input material: PBMCs. The receptors come from a boy between 2 and 10 years old in good health and CMV-seronegative.

The rearrangement joins TRBV11-2 to TRBJ1-3; the D is unclear. Per germline, CDR1 SGHAT and CDR2 FQNNGV. Between the trimmed V and J ends, which lost 2 bases and 8 bases, there was a span of 13 bases. The length of the CDR3 is 14 residues. The CDR3 protein is CASSLILQVDTIYF. The CDR3 region has the DNA TGTGCCAGCAGCTTAATTTTACAAGTCGACACCATATATTTT.

V and J are TRBV9 and TRBJ1-4; 10 bases are shared with TRBD1. Germline V gene sequence: CDR1 SGDLS, CDR2 YYNGEE. The CDR3 sequence is 16 residues long. V lost 2 bases, J lost 1 base, and 2 bases stayed unmatched. The CDR3 sequence is CASSVGQGLTNEKLFF. In nucleotides, the CDR3 is TGTGCCAGCAGCGTGGGACAGGGGTTAACTAATGAAAAACTGTTTTTT.

The chain combines TRBV29-1 with TRBJ2-7; D ambiguous. This CDR3 has 11 amino acids. In germline, CDR1 is SQVTM, CDR2 ANQGSEA. The V gene lost 6 bases and the J gene lost 0 bases, with 6 bases spanning the gap. This CDR3 is CSVHSSYEQYF. The CDR3 DNA sequence: TGCAGCGTCCACAGCTCCTACGAGCAGTACTTC.

The V gene is TRBV7-9, the J gene TRBJ2-3; 7 bases map to TRBD2. The V and J ends lost 3 bases and 2 bases, in that order; junction bases with no gene match: 5. This CDR3 is 15 amino acids long. CDR1 and CDR2 (germline): SEHNR, FQNEAQ (reference sequence). The CDR3 region is CASSLGREYTDTQYF. CDR3 bases: TGTGCCAGCAGCTTGGGGCGGGAGTACACAGATACGCAGTATTTT.

V is TRBV5-1 and J is TRBJ2-3; 12 nucleotides line up with TRBD2. Germline V lookup: CDR1 SGHRS, CDR2 YFSETQ. The trim removed 6 bases at V and 2 bases at J, leaving 7 bases unmatched. CDR3 size: 16 residues. The CDR3 bases are TGCGCCAGCACCTACACTAGCGGGGGGTCCACAGATACGCAGTATTTT. It specifies CASTYTSGGSTDTQYF.

V usage is TRBV5-7 and J usage is TRBJ1-5; 8 bases align to TRBD1. TRBV5-7 is given ORF status, its function remaining uncertain. This CDR3 comprises 19 residues. J was trimmed by 3 bases and V by 2 bases; bases with no gene match: 16. The CDR3 bases are TGTGCCAGCAGCTTCAGACACCGGGACAGGTTATGTAACAATCAGCCCCAGCATTTT. It codes for CASSFRHRDRLCNNQPQHF.

This chain connects TRBV11-3 to TRBJ2-1, with 10 positions matching TRBD2. Germline trimming cut 5 bases from V and 3 bases from J; bases unmatched to any gene: 4. Germline values: CDR1 SGHNT, CDR2 YENEEA. The CDR3 has 15 amino acids. CDR3 loop: CASSPSGGVYNEQFF. CDR3 bases: TGTGCCAGCAGCCCGAGCGGGGGGGTCTACAATGAGCAGTTCTTC.

Comment on this clone: This sample includes further DNA sequences coding for the same CDR3. V usage is TRBV10-3 and J usage is TRBJ2-3, with 8 bases aligning to TRBD2. V lost 5 bases, J lost 3 bases, and 1 base stayed unmatched. From germline, CDR1 is ENHRY and CDR2 SYGVKD. The length of the CDR3 is 13 residues. The CDR3: CAISTSGTDTQYF. CDR3 nucleotides: TGTGCCATCAGTACTAGCGGTACAGATACGCAGTATTTT.

The chain couples TRBV30 to TRBJ2-5, with D maybe TRBD2 (6 bases). Germline V lookup: CDR1 GTSNPN, CDR2 SVGIG (reference sequence). This CDR3 is 13 amino acids long. With 7 bases removed from V and 2 bases from J, the gap between germline ends came to 14 bases. The CDR3 here is CASIGGLQETQYF. CDR3 nucleotides: TGTGCCTCCATAGGCGGACTACAAGAGACCCAGTACTTC.

In this sample, this clone turned up once. V usage is TRBV6-5 and J usage is TRBJ2-1, with 10 bases fitting TRBD1. The CDR3 length is 13 residues. V lost 6 bases and J lost 8; bases outside the gene matches: 4. Germline-derived CDR1 and CDR2 are MNHEY and SVGAGI. CDR3 sequence: CASSGTGVHEQFF. CDR3 nucleotide sequence: TGTGCCAGCAGCGGGACAGGGGTCCATGAGCAGTTCTTC.

This clone was seen only a few times. The V and J genes are TRBV7-6 and TRBJ1-1; D may be TRBD1 (5 bases). Germline V gene data show CDR1 as SGHVS and CDR2 as FNYEAQ. V lost 5 bases and J 5 bases, leaving 9 bases between the germline ends. This CDR3 comprises 12 residues. CDR3 region: CASSPGGTEAFF. Here the CDR3 DNA reads TGTGCCAGCAGCCCTGGGGGGACTGAAGCTTTCTTT.

The genes are TRBV5-6 and TRBJ2-1; 12 positions agree with TRBD2. The J segment lost 0 bases and the V segment lost 4 bases, leaving 5 bases of the junction unmatched. The CDR3 extends over 17 amino acids. The germline CDR1 and CDR2 sequences are SGHDT and YYEEEE. Here the CDR3 reads CASSLLAGGTSYNEQFF. CDR3 bases: TGTGCCAGCAGCCTACTAGCGGGAGGTACCTCCTACAATGAGCAGTTCTTC.

This chain joins TRBV5-4 and TRBJ2-5; the match to TRBD2 covers 10 bases. This CDR3 comprises 16 residues. V dropped 0 bases and J dropped 1; count of bases not matched to a gene: 3. Germline values: CDR1 SGHNT, CDR2 YYREEE (reference sequence). The CDR3 region is CASSLVSSGGQETQYF. In nucleotides, the CDR3 is TGTGCCAGCAGCTTGGTGTCTAGCGGGGGCCAAGAGACCCAGTACTTC.

The V gene is TRBV9, the J gene TRBJ1-1, with D unclear. Germline V CDR1 and CDR2: SGDLS, YYNGEE. The CDR3 runs 14 residues. Trimming took 0 bases from V and 3 from J, leaving 9 bases between them. Written as DNA, the CDR3 is TGTGCCAGCAGCGTAGGTGGCATGGACACTGAAGCTTTCTTT. Residues: CASSVGGMDTEAFF.

The chain carries TRBV5-4 and TRBJ1-2; the D gene is possibly TRBD1 (5 bases). Trimming stripped 0 bases from V and 6 bases from J, with 9 bases between. The CDR3 spans 13 residues. CDR1 is SGHNT, CDR2 YYREEE, per germline (reference sequence). The CDR3: CASSLDRLDGYTF. Written as DNA, the CDR3 is TGTGCCAGCAGCTTGGACAGGTTGGATGGCTACACCTTC.

The chain has TRBV30 and TRBJ1-6; D gene unclear. CDR3 length: 13 residues. Looked up from germline, CDR1 is GTSNPN and CDR2 is SVGIG (reference sequence). V lost 3 bases, J lost 6 bases, and 9 bases lay in between. The CDR3 nucleotides are TGTGCCTGGAGGTCTAGCGCTAATTCACCCCTCCACTTT. It codes for CAWRSSANSPLHF. The full variable domain, in which reference TRBV30 and TRBJ1-6 provide the parts outside the CDR3, is SQTIHQWPATLVQPVGSPLSLECTVEGTSNPNLYWYRQAAGRGLQLLFYSVGIGQISSEVPQNLSASRPQDRQFILSSKKLLLSDSGFYLCAWRSSANSPLHFGNGTRLTVT.

This clone was recorded a few times. The missing conserved phenylalanine or tryptophan at the end of this CDR3 makes a read error likely. It is unclear where the CDR3 begins or ends on the DNA, so no DNA is shown, and the CDR3 is as TCRdb lists it. CDR3 sequence: CASSVVGTDRSQ. This rearrangement joins TRBV9 to TRBJ2-7; no check of the table's D call, TRBD1, against the DNA was made. From its first to its last residue, the CDR3 has 12 amino acids. CDR1 SGDLS and CDR2 YYNGEE come from the germline V gene.

This chain connects TRBV14 to TRBJ1-1, with D tentatively TRBD1 (5 bases). The CDR3 loop spans 14 amino acids. V was shortened by 6 bases and J by 2 bases, with 13 bases between the two germline ends. Germline lookup yields CDR1 SGHDN and CDR2 FVKESK. The CDR3 region has the DNA TGTGCCAGCAGTCCTGCGGGGGATAACACTGAAGCTTTCTTT. This translates into CASSPAGDNTEAFF.

The chain joins TRBV28 to TRBJ2-5; D is perhaps TRBD1 (6 bases). V was clipped by 3 bases and J by 5 bases, with 16 bases between them. Germline-derived CDR1 and CDR2 are MDHEN and SYDVKM. CDR3 length equals 15 residues. The CDR3: CASSLPSTGYETQYF. The CDR3 coding sequence is TGTGCCAGCAGTTTGCCGAGTACAGGGTACGAGACCCAGTACTTC.

Only one count was recorded for this clone. The rearrangement links TRBV10-3 to TRBJ1-1, with 7 nucleotides matching TRBD1. The CDR3 extends over 13 amino acids. The germline V gene has CDR1 ENHRY and CDR2 SYGVKD. Germline trimming cut 2 bases from V and 6 bases from J; bases unmatched to any gene: 3. CDR3 in DNA: TGTGCCATCAGTGAGACCGGGACAGCTGAAGCTTTCTTT. It encodes CAISETGTAEAFF.

This chain joins TRBV5-1 and TRBJ2-7; TRBD1 aligns across 7 bases. V lost 0 bases, J lost 0 bases, and 3 bases stayed unmatched. Germline V gives CDR1 SGHRS, CDR2 YFSETQ. This CDR3 spans 15 amino acids. The CDR3 bases are TGCGCCAGCAGCTTGGGAGGGGGCACCTCCTACGAGCAGTACTTC. It is translated as CASSLGGGTSYEQYF.

The chain has TRBV5-1 and TRBJ2-1; TRBD2 might be the D (5 bases). In germline, CDR1 is SGHRS, CDR2 YFSETQ. Trimming removed 1 base at V and 4 bases at J, with 18 bases between. This CDR3 region has 17 residues. The CDR3 protein is CASSLLGVPTWYNEQFF. The CDR3 coding sequence is TGCGCCAGCAGCTTGTTGGGAGTACCCACCTGGTACAATGAGCAGTTCTTC.

The chain couples TRBV9 to TRBJ2-3, with a possible D match to TRBD2 (6 bases). V gave up 0 bases and J gave up 2 bases, with 10 bases separating them. This CDR3 comprises 15 residues. CDR1 is SGDLS and CDR2 is YYNGEE in the germline V gene. Here the CDR3 DNA reads TGTGCCAGCAGCGTAGATACGGGACTCACAGATACGCAGTATTTT. Translating it yields CASSVDTGLTDTQYF.